This entry describes one T cell receptor (beta chain). The V gene end was trimmed by 4 bases and the J gene end by 0 bases; junction bases not matched to a gene: 7. Per germline, CDR1 ENHRY and CDR2 SYGVKD. CDR3 length: 17 residues. This sample is drawn from a study of cytomegalovirus exposure and HLA in healthy donors. Method: immunoSEQ multiplex PCR; TCRdb's copy keeps in-frame clones and lacks some. The sample shows some 83,000 clones, 94% of them seen only once. This clonotype was obtained from a young woman in good health and CMV-seronegative. The V gene is TRBV10-3, the J gene TRBJ2-7, with TRBD1 matching over 12 bases. The sequencing input was PBMCs. Here the CDR3 DNA reads TGTGCCATCAGTGTAGGGGACAGGGGGCAGAGCTCCTACGAGCAGTACTTC. Translated: CAISVGDRGQSSYEQYF.